This note documents a single TCR beta chain sequence. What it binds is not known. TCRdb re-called the 5' RACE reads through MiXCR, storing one row per CDR3 protein. The data show about 450,000 distinct CDR3 sequences, with roughly 27% seen just once and about 1% held by the top ten. The sample originates from a study of CD8 T cells in ankylosing spondylitis. General observations from the study: A TCR beta motif of eight or nine highly homologous variants seemed to mark ankylosing spondylitis blood.

The material sequenced was blood, either unsorted or a sorted T cell fraction (not recorded which). This TCR derives from a male donor with ankylosing spondylitis.

The CDR3 sequence: CSVAWGTEAFF. The CDR3 DNA sequence: TGCAGCGTTGCCTGGGGCACTGAAGCTTTCTTT. J is TRBJ1-1 and V is TRBV29-1; D gene unclear. The germline CDR1 and CDR2 sequences are SQVTM and ANQGSEA. The CDR3 loop spans 11 amino acids. Between the trimmed V and J ends, which lost 4 bases and 4 bases, there was a span of 7 bases.